This TCR beta chain was sequenced during a study of patients and donors after allogeneic stem cell transplantation. V shed 3 bases, J shed 9 bases, and the junction held 12 bases outside the gene matches. Germline CDR1 reads SGDLS; CDR2 reads YYNGEE. CDR3 length: 16 amino acids. A single record per CDR3 protein comes from TCRdb applying MiXCR to the RT-PCR reads. The sample lists about 230,000 distinct CDR3 sequences, roughly 15% occurring once. The chain has TRBV9 and TRBJ2-1, with 10 bases aligning to TRBD2. This clonotype originated in a human donor who was either an allogeneic HSCT recipient or a stem cell or donor lymphocyte infusion donor (not recorded which). It is not recorded whose cells these are; they may come from a transplant donor. The sample taken for sequencing was blood, either unsorted or a sorted T cell fraction (not recorded which). The CDR3 sequence: CASSAQAGGGLVEQFF. CDR3 bases: TGTGCCAGCAGCGCCCAAGCGGGAGGGGGTCTAGTTGAGCAGTTCTTC.